These 14 T cell receptor beta chains were all obtained from the same sample, sequenced in a study of shared clonotypes between healthy human individuals. Sequencing was performed with immunoSEQ multiplex PCR; in TCRdb, only in-frame clones are kept and a portion is missing. The sample lists approximately 1.5 million clones; 98% were seen once. Sequences were obtained from naive CD4+ T cells sorted from blood. Documented subset: CD45RA+ positively selected. Receptors were obtained from a man aged 30 to 39 in good health.

The J gene is TRBJ2-5, the V gene TRBV9, with TRBD2 matching over 13 bases. From germline, CDR1 is SGDLS and CDR2 YYNGEE. The V segment lost 6 bases and the J segment 0 bases; nucleotides outside the gene matches: 11. The CDR3 loop spans 18 amino acids. As DNA, the CDR3 is TGTGCCAGCACTCCCGGGACTAGCGGGGAGGGGTACCAAGAGACCCAGTACTTC. It yields the protein CASTPGTSGEGYQETQYF.

The chain uses TRBV6-5 and TRBJ1-4; no firm D call. The CDR3 runs 16 residues. CDR1 is MNHEY and CDR2 is SVGAGI in the germline V gene. V lost 0 bases and J lost 7, with 15 bases in between. CDR3 DNA: TGTGCCAGCAGTTACTCTGAGGTTGGTCGGGGTGAAAAACTGTTTTTT. It codes for CASSYSEVGRGEKLFF.

This chain connects TRBV4-1 to TRBJ2-3; the D is unclear. The V gene lost 4 bases and the J gene lost 0 bases, with 8 bases spanning the gap. CDR1 and CDR2 from the germline V gene are MGHRA and YSYEKL. This CDR3 has 14 amino acids. The CDR3 DNA sequence: TGCGCCAGCAGCCCGAGCGTTAGCACAGATACGCAGTATTTT. Translation: CASSPSVSTDTQYF.

This chain's CDR3 is CASSPADRGNQPQHF. The DNA of the CDR3 is TGTGCCAGCTCCCCGGCGGACAGGGGTAATCAGCCCCAGCATTTT. This rearrangement joins TRBV18 to TRBJ1-5; 9 positions agree with TRBD1. This CDR3 has 15 amino acids. The J segment lost 4 bases and the V segment lost 6 bases, leaving 7 bases of the junction unmatched. The V gene's germline CDR1 is KGHSH and CDR2 LQKENI.

As concerns this clone: At one boundary the junction diverges from the germline segment, which might be a read error. V usage is TRBV7-7 and J usage is TRBJ2-7, with D unclear. CDR1 is SSHAT, CDR2 FNYEAQ, per germline (reference sequence). The CDR3 sequence is 14 residues long. CDR3 sequence: CASSPSHTSYEQYF. The DNA for the CDR3 is TGTGCTAGCAGCCCCTCGCACACTTCCTACGAGCAGTACTTC.

This chain connects TRBV2 to TRBJ2-1; 11 bases match TRBD1. There are 14 residues in the CDR3. J lost 8 bases, V lost 6 bases, and 6 bases had no gene match. Per the germline V gene, CDR1 is SNHLY and CDR2 is FYNNEI. CDR3 amino acids: CASRGQGVQDEQFF. The CDR3 nucleotides are TGTGCCAGCAGGGGACAGGGGGTACAGGATGAGCAGTTCTTC.

V and J are TRBV7-2 and TRBJ1-3; a possible D gene is TRBD1 (5 bases). The V gene lost 0 bases and the J gene lost 3 bases, with 9 bases spanning the gap. This CDR3 contains 15 residues. The germline gives CDR1 SGHTA, CDR2 FQGNSA. CDR3 in amino acids: CASSLASGDGNTIYF. CDR3 DNA sequence: TGTGCCAGCAGCTTAGCGTCGGGGGATGGAAACACCATATATTTT.

This clone was detected only once. V and J are TRBV28 and TRBJ2-7; D remains unclear. Germline CDR1 reads MDHEN; CDR2 reads SYDVKM. Trimming stripped 7 bases from V and 3 bases from J, with 13 bases between. The CDR3 spans 13 residues. DNA for the CDR3: TGTGCCAGCAAACCAGGCGGCTTCTACGAGCAGTACTTC. As protein: CASKPGGFYEQYF.

This rearrangement joins TRBV7-8 to TRBJ2-7; D is perhaps TRBD1 (7 bases). The V end was cut by 1 base, the J end by 6 bases, with 16 bases between. This CDR3 has 15 residues. From germline, CDR1 is SGHVS and CDR2 FQNEAQ. The DNA of the CDR3 is TGTGCCAGCAGCTTAGTGCGGGGACAGTCGGGCGAGCAGTACTTC. This translates into CASSLVRGQSGEQYF.

This rearrangement joins TRBV11-2 to TRBJ2-7; 10 positions match TRBD1. V dropped 4 bases and J dropped 3; count of bases not matched to a gene: 3. CDR3 size: 14 residues. Germline lookup yields CDR1 SGHAT and CDR2 FQNNGV. The CDR3: CASSSDRGLYEQYF. The CDR3 coding sequence is TGTGCCAGCAGCTCAGACAGGGGGCTCTACGAGCAGTACTTC.

The chain carries TRBV2 and TRBJ1-3, with D tentatively TRBD1 (5 bases). Trimming took off 8 bases at V and 2 bases at J, with 16 bases between the two ends. Germline CDR1 and CDR2: SNHLY and FYNNEI. The CDR3 length is 15 residues. The CDR3 protein is CASGPRTGPGNTIYF. CDR3 bases: TGTGCCAGCGGACCTAGGACGGGGCCTGGAAACACCATATATTTT.

The chain employs TRBV19 and TRBJ2-2, with 8 nucleotides matching TRBD2. The germline V gene encodes CDR1 LNHDA and CDR2 SQIVND (reference sequence). CDR3 length: 15 residues. Trimming removed 5 bases from V and 3 bases from J; junction bases left unmatched: 5. The CDR3 DNA follows: TGTGCCAGTAGTGCTACTAGCGGCTACACCGGGGAGCTGTTTTTT. Protein sequence: CASSATSGYTGELFF.

V gene TRBV5-5 combines with J gene TRBJ1-1; the D is unclear. The CDR3 spans 14 residues. CDR1 and CDR2 (germline): SGHKS, YYEKEE (reference sequence). V lost 6 bases and J 0 bases, leaving 12 bases between the germline ends. CDR3 in DNA: TGTGCCAGCAACCCCCAGACCTTGAACACTGAAGCTTTCTTT. It specifies CASNPQTLNTEAFF.

The chain couples TRBV7-9 to TRBJ2-2; 7 bases match TRBD2. The CDR3 consists of 15 residues. Germline assignment: CDR1 SEHNR and CDR2 FQNEAQ (reference sequence). V shed 3 bases and J 7 bases; nucleotides not matched to a gene: 8. The CDR3 nucleotides are TGTGCCAGCAGCTTGGGCGGGAGCACCGACGGGGAGCTGTTTTTT. It codes for CASSLGGSTDGELFF.